The present entry profiles one TCR beta chain with its context. This sample was taken from a study of blood T cell repertoires in COVID-19. Study at large: PBMCs, B-cell-depleted T cells, or T cells were the source of the cDNA or gDNA that made up the material.

Trimming cost V 6 bases and J 4 bases, with 5 bases left between them. CDR3 size: 11 residues. In the original processing: Estimated nucleated cell counts came from reference gene primer amplification. Repertoires were generated with immunoSEQ multiplex PCR, while TCRdb's copy carries only in-frame clones and drops some. Clone size and the V and J calls come from that table; the DNA yielded D and trimming. This sample yields fewer than 30,000 clones, of which 75% to 95% are seen a single time; about a sixth belongs to the top ten. The sequenced sample was peripheral blood. The gene calls are TRBV12-3 or TRBV12-4 and TRBJ2-3; D is uncertain. This TCR came from a human donor with active COVID-19. The donor label of this sample is uncertain. CDR3 loop: CASSLSDTQYF. CDR3 nucleotide sequence: TGTGCCAGCAGCCTTTCAGATACGCAGTATTTT.